This TCR beta chain was captured by sequencing in a study of T-cell reconstitution after alpha-beta-depleted transplantation in children. This clonotype has a count of ten or more. As yet, its antigen is unknown. As it was prepared, the TCRbeta library received unique molecular identifiers. In TCRdb, the PCR reads were re-called with MiXCR into one record per CDR3 protein. The table lists 220,000 or so distinct CDR3 sequences, roughly 8.2% of them singletons. Trimming left V 0 bases short and J 5 bases short, with 12 bases between. The CDR3 is made up of 15 amino acids. Germline CDR1 is SGDLS and CDR2 is YYNGEE. The study's findings and limits: Reportedly, alpha-beta T cells present about two months post-transplant originated from several hundred expanded clones of graft origin.

Specimen: PBMCs, mostly from graft donor cells, collected 180 days after TCRalphabeta/CD19-depleted stem cell transplant. The chain carries TRBV9 and TRBJ1-5; the D gene is possibly TRBD1 (5 bases). The TCR was taken from a male patient younger than 18 who had a stem cell transplant for acute lymphoblastic leukemia, so the T cells may come from the graft donor. CDR3 nucleotides: TGTGCCAGCAGCGTAGGGGCGGGGCGGGATCAGCCCCAGCATTTT. Translated: CASSVGAGRDQPQHF. The variable domain in full, with the rest retrieved from reference TRBV9 and TRBJ1-5, is DSGVTQTPKHLITATGQRVTLRCSPRSGDLSVYWYQQSLDQGLQFLIQYYNGEERAKGNILERFSAQQFPDLHSELNLSSLELGDSALYFCASSVGAGRDQPQHFGDGTRLSIL.